Sequencing of this T cell receptor (beta chain) was carried out in a study of patients and donors after allogeneic stem cell transplantation. This clonotype was seen only once. Germline and junction disagree at one end, which may indicate a read error. The CDR3 runs 15 residues. CDR1 is SGHRS, CDR2 YFSETQ, per germline. TCRdb re-called the RT-PCR reads through MiXCR, storing one row per CDR3 protein. The data contain 920,000 or so distinct CDR3 sequences, 15% to 20% of them singletons. Material for sequencing was blood, either unsorted or a sorted T cell fraction (not recorded which). The sequence was collected from a human donor who was either an allogeneic HSCT recipient or a stem cell or donor lymphocyte infusion donor (not recorded which). It is not recorded whose cells these are; they may come from a transplant donor. J is TRBJ1-2 and V is TRBV5-1; 7 bases align to TRBD1. The CDR3 loop is CASSEVSGTEATRHF. The CDR3 coding sequence is TGCGCCAGCAGCGAAGTATCCGGGACAGAAGCCACAAGGCACTTC.